This TCR beta chain was retrieved from a study of CD8 T cells in ankylosing spondylitis (dated by TCRdb to between 2016 and 2019). With respect to the entire study: The study profiled T cell receptor beta repertoires in healthy donors and ankylosing spondylitis patients to find disease-linked TCR variants. Samples of peripheral blood were taken, and for ankylosing spondylitis patients, synovial fluid was collected as well. The full study cohort was made up of 20 to 25 ankylosing spondylitis patients and 108 healthy donors.

This clonotype has a count of ten or more. There is no known antigen for this receptor. Per-base quality was not reported, and no clone a single base away is much larger than it. What the authors observed across the whole study: A CD8+ phenotype was shown by the disease-linked clones, which were found at relatively low frequencies in peripheral blood. Blood from ankylosing spondylitis patients appeared to be characterized by a TCR beta motif composed of about eight highly homologous amino acid variants. Some motif variants had previously been reported in the synovial fluid and blood of reactive arthritis patients, which suggests shared mechanisms of disease initiation. The disease-linked clones were reported as significantly enriched in matched synovial fluid samples from ankylosing spondylitis patients.

Sequencer: Illumina HiSeq 2500. TCR beta libraries were prepared by quantitative 5'-RACE with molecular barcodes. In the original analysis: Disease-linked TCR variants were identified with a new computational method built on a probabilistic model of VDJ rearrangement. The public reads were reprocessed in TCRdb via fastp at Q25 and MiXCR, keeping in-frame beta chains. Rows are unified per CDR3 protein, each entry keeping the most common DNA and genes. In this record, the V and J calls reflect TCRdb's handling and not the investigators' own analysis. The sample table records around 440,000 distinct CDR3 sequences; 17% of these occur just once. Approximately 1% of the sample rests with the top ten. CDR1 DFQATT and CDR2 SNEGSKA are derived from the germline V gene (reference sequence). From cysteine to phenylalanine, the CDR3 is 12 amino acids long. Only the CDR3 DNA is retained, 36 bases long and in frame from the first base. For this chain, trimming is 6 bases at the V end and 3 bases at the J end, and the number of junction bases without a gene match is 1.

The source is a male donor with ankylosing spondylitis. In this chain, TRBV20-1 is recombined with TRBJ1-4; 7 bases in between match TRBD1. Sequencing used blood, either unsorted or a sorted T cell fraction (not recorded which). The nucleotide sequence reads TGCAGTGCGGGACAGCCTAATGAAAAACTGTTTTTT. The encoded protein is CSAGQPNEKLFF.